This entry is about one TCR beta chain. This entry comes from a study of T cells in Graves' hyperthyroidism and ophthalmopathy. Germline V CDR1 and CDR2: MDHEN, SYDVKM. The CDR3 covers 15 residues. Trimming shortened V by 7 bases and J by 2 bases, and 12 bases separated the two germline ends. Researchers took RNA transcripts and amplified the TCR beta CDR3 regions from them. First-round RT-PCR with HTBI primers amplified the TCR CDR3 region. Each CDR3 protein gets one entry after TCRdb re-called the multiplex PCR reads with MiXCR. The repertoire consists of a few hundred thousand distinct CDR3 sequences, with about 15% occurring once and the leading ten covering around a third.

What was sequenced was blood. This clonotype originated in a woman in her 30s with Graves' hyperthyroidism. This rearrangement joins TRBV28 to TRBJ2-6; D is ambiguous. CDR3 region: CASTLGRAGANVLTF. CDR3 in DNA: TGTGCCAGCACCCTGGGCCGGGCTGGGGCCAACGTCCTGACTTTC. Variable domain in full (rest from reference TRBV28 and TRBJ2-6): DVKVTQSSRYLVKRTGEKVFLECVQDMDHENMFWYRQDPGLGLRLIYFSYDVKMKEKGDIPEGYSVSREKKERFSLILESASTNQTSMYLCASTLGRAGANVLTFGAGSRLTVL.